Included here is one TCR beta chain sequence, with context. These data originate in a study of blood T cell repertoires in COVID-19. Produced via immunoSEQ multiplex PCR; TCRdb's table is partial and in-frame only. The sample lists under 200,000 clones; roughly 81% were seen once. Trimming pared 0 bases from V and 3 bases from J, leaving 12 bases between. Germline V CDR1 and CDR2: LGHDT, YNNKEL (reference sequence). This CDR3 region has 15 residues. The clonotype originates from a man aged 40-49 years who had recovered from COVID-19. The sample consisted of peripheral blood. The V and J genes are TRBV3-1 (or the pseudogene TRBV3-2) and TRBJ2-7, with D unclear. The chain's CDR3 is CASSQEYGRGYEQYF. Written as DNA, the CDR3 is TGTGCCAGCAGCCAAGAGTATGGCCGAGGCTACGAGCAGTACTTC.